This T cell receptor (beta chain) originates from a study of OX40 agonist ivuxolimab in advanced cancers. The germline CDR1 and CDR2 sequences are SGHRS and YFSETQ. With V trimmed by 7 bases and J by 5 bases, 6 bases remained unmatched. This CDR3 has 12 amino acids. Sequencing used immunoSEQ multiplex PCR; TCRdb keeps in-frame clones, though not all of them. The sample has roughly 63,000 clones, 85% to 90% seen once. The genes are TRBV5-1 and TRBJ2-7; 7 bases fit TRBD2. This TCR came from an adult with an advanced solid tumor such as melanoma, head and neck, liver or kidney cancer. The specimen comprised CD4+ or CD8+ T cells sorted from blood, sampled in a trial of the OX40 agonist ivuxolimab. The CDR3 protein is CASGGRRHEQYF. Written as DNA, the CDR3 is TGCGCCAGCGGCGGGAGAAGACACGAGCAGTACTTC.